This T cell receptor (beta chain) was sequenced for a study of T cell changes during pregnancy in multiple sclerosis. This clone was seen once. The protocol was immunoSEQ multiplex PCR, while the TCRdb copy is restricted to in-frame clones and leaves out a portion. The table lists almost 65,000 clones, 80% to 95% of them singletons, with around 2.3% in the top ten. The ends were cut back, 0 bases at V and 0 bases at J, with 9 bases in the middle. The germline CDR1 and CDR2 sequences are LGHNA and YNFKEQ. This CDR3 is 16 amino acids long. The gene calls are TRBV4-2 and TRBJ2-1, with a weak D call TRBD1 (5 bases). The clonotype originates from a female donor with multiple sclerosis, enrolled in a pregnancy study. Sequencing was performed on peripheral blood, taken in the first trimester of pregnancy. The CDR3 DNA reads as TGTGCCAGCAGCCAAGAGGCAGACAGCTCCTACAATGAGCAGTTCTTC. This translates into CASSQEADSSYNEQFF.